One and the same sample provided the 13 T cell receptor beta chains below, sequenced in a study of molecular identifiers for immune sequencing clone quantification. TCRdb ran MiXCR on the PCR reads and lists one entry per CDR3 protein. The sample includes over 65,000 distinct CDR3 sequences, nearly 25% seen only once; the top ten take about 0.8%. The source material was naive CD8+ T cells from blood, with Jurkat cell RNA spiked in. As for subset: FACS-sorted CD8+CD4-CCR7+CD45RA+ naive T cells. The source is a human donor in good health. Some libraries in this study had Jurkat cell RNA spiked in.

This clonotype was counted at least ten times. V gene TRBV7-8 combines with J gene TRBJ1-4; 8 bases are shared with TRBD1. The CDR3 sequence is 13 residues long. Germline loops: CDR1 SGHVS, CDR2 FQNEAQ. V shed 7 bases, J shed 6 bases, and the junction held 4 bases outside the gene matches. The CDR3 spells CASKTGVHEKLFF. CDR3 sequence (DNA): TGTGCCAGCAAGACAGGGGTACATGAAAAACTGTTTTTT.

This chain joins TRBV9 and TRBJ1-5, with D tentatively TRBD1 (5 bases). CDR3 length equals 15 residues. Trimming pared 6 bases from V and 2 bases from J, leaving 15 bases between. Germline V gives CDR1 SGDLS, CDR2 YYNGEE. The CDR3 region is CASNEAGGGNQPQHF. The CDR3 DNA is TGTGCCAGCAACGAAGCCGGGGGAGGCAATCAGCCCCAGCATTTT.

In regard to this clonotype: The CDR3 end shows no conserved phenylalanine or tryptophan, and so a read error is likely. The V call is TRBV30, the J call TRBJ2-1; 7 bases align to TRBD1. Germline CDR1 reads GTSNPN; CDR2 reads SVGIG (reference sequence). This CDR3 is 13 amino acids long. J was trimmed by 5 bases and V by 5 bases; bases with no gene match: 6. In nucleotides, the CDR3 is TGTGCCTGGGGGACAGTCACCAACAATGAGCAGTTCATC. Its translation: CAWGTVTNNEQFI.

Only a few counts were recorded for this clonotype. CDR3: CASSQDPFAGGTDTQYF. The CDR3 DNA follows: TGCGCCAGCAGCCAAGATCCATTTGCGGGGGGGACAGATACGCAGTATTTT. This rearrangement joins TRBV4-3 to TRBJ2-3; 9 bases map to TRBD2. Germline values: CDR1 LGHNA, CDR2 YSLEER. Trimming took 0 bases from V and 3 from J; bases not matched to a gene: 7. The CDR3 has 17 amino acids.

This clonotype was recorded many times. V is TRBV2 and J is TRBJ1-1; D is unresolved. CDR1 and CDR2 (germline): SNHLY, FYNNEI. The length of the CDR3 is 14 residues. Trimming removed 1 base from V and 0 bases from J, with 6 bases in between. CDR3 coding DNA: TGTGCCAGCAGTGAAGGGCTCATGAACACTGAAGCTTTCTTT. This sequence encodes CASSEGLMNTEAFF.

The chain links TRBV12-3 or TRBV12-4 to TRBJ1-5, with D hard to call. This CDR3 has 13 residues. Deletions cut 7 bases from V and 4 bases from J, with 11 bases between. CDR3 nucleotide sequence: TGTGCCAGCACTGAGCTGGTAAATCAGCCCCAGCATTTT. As protein: CASTELVNQPQHF.

This clonotype was seen more than once but under ten times. This could be a read error, since a much larger clone is one nucleotide away. This chain connects TRBV5-1 to TRBJ1-1; 7 bases are a match to TRBD1. Germline V gives CDR1 SGHRS, CDR2 YFSETQ. The CDR3 spans 13 residues. As DNA, the CDR3 is TGCGCCAACAGCTTTACAGGGGCCACTGAAGCTTTCTTT. Amino acid sequence: CANSFTGATEAFF.

This clonotype has at least ten counts. DNA for the CDR3: TGTGCCAGCAGCTTCTATACCCCTCCCGCGGGAAGAAACACTGAAGCTTTCTTT. Translation gives CASSFYTPPAGRNTEAFF. The J gene is TRBJ1-1, the V gene TRBV7-2; D is unclear. The CDR3 contains 18 residues. Trimming removed 3 bases from V and 2 bases from J, with 22 bases in between. The germline gives CDR1 SGHTA, CDR2 FQGNSA. The entire variable domain, with the rest obtained from reference TRBV7-2 and TRBJ1-1, is as follows: GAGVSQSPSNKVTEKGKDVELRCDPISGHTALYWYRQSLGQGLEFLIYFQGNSAPDKSGLPSDRFSAERTGGSVSTLTIQRTQQEDSAVYLCASSFYTPPAGRNTEAFFGQGTRLTVV.

This clonotype has a handful of counts. A much larger clone differs by one base, so this may be a read error. Here the CDR3 omits its conserved ending phenylalanine or tryptophan, so a read error is the likely source. This chain connects TRBV27 to TRBJ2-7; 9 nucleotides line up with TRBD2. V was pared by 8 bases and J by 2 bases, with 4 bases of the junction left unmatched. This CDR3 contains 13 residues. Germline CDR1 and CDR2: MNHEY and SMNVEV (reference sequence). The CDR3 DNA follows: TGTGCCAGCGGTAGCGGGAGAGCCTACGAGCAGTACCTC. Its translation: CASGSGRAYEQYL.

This clonotype was counted ten times or more. The rearrangement links TRBV5-4 to TRBJ1-1; D is undetermined. Germline V CDR1 and CDR2: SGHNT, YYREEE (reference sequence). CDR3 length: 13 residues. The V end lost 2 bases, the J end lost 1 base, and 6 bases lay between the germline ends. The CDR3 loop is CASSFAGNTEAFF. The CDR3 region has the DNA TGTGCCAGCAGCTTTGCAGGGAACACTGAAGCTTTCTTT. The entire variable domain, with the rest obtained from reference TRBV5-4 and TRBJ1-1, is as follows: ETGVTQSPTHLIKTRGQQVTLRCSSQSGHNTVSWYQQALGQGPQFIFQYYREEENGRGNFPPRFSGLQFPNYSSELNVNALELDDSALYLCASSFAGNTEAFFGQGTRLTVV.

This clonotype was counted a few times. V usage is TRBV7-2 and J usage is TRBJ2-7; 11 bases map to TRBD1. The germline V gene encodes CDR1 SGHTA and CDR2 FQGNSA. The CDR3 covers 14 residues. V dropped 3 bases and J dropped 6; count of bases not matched to a gene: 4. CDR3 sequence reads: CASSFGTGGGEQYF. The CDR3 nucleotides are TGTGCCAGCAGCTTTGGGACAGGGGGTGGCGAGCAGTACTTC.

This clonotype was detected ten times or more. The V call is TRBV12-5, the J call TRBJ2-2; D is ambiguous. V dropped 5 bases and J dropped 6 bases, with 16 bases sitting between them. This CDR3 has 15 amino acids. Per germline, CDR1 LGHNT and CDR2 FRNRAP. The CDR3 nucleotides are TGTGCTAGTGGTCCCTATACACCTTTCTCCGGGGAGCTGTTTTTT. Protein product: CASGPYTPFSGELFF.

The table lists this clonotype with many counts. One junction end disagrees with the germline gene, perhaps due to a read error. The chain carries TRBV6-2 or TRBV6-3 and TRBJ2-5; D not resolved. The CDR3 has 11 residues. Germline V CDR1 and CDR2: MNHEY, SVGEGT. This chain's CDR3 is CASAVWMTTSF. In nucleotides, the CDR3 is TGTGCCAGCGCAGTCTGGATGACGACGTCTTTC.